This T cell receptor (beta chain) was observed in a study of cytomegalovirus exposure and HLA in healthy donors (dated by TCRdb to between 2016 and 2019). At the level of the whole study: According to an earlier analysis of 550 to 750 of the donors, 150 million to 200 million T cells yielded some 120 million unique TCR beta sequences and about 300 Gb of sequence data. The number of typed donors differed by locus: about 620-640 for A, B, C, DRB1 and DQB1; about 520 for DQA1; around 580 for DPA1; and roughly 450 for DPB1. Of the roughly 410 genotyped donors, 65% to 90% were placed in the genetic ancestry cluster associated with self-reported Caucasian donors. Using immunosequencing, the study profiled T cell repertoires from about 650 subjects and related those repertoires to cytomegalovirus serostatus. Class I and class II HLA loci were covered by the typing at four-digit resolution. About 280 gigabases of sequencing data and around 85 million unique TCR sequences made up an early release that covered 640 HLA-typed donors. Across about 380 genotyped donors of the cohort, an average of approximately 200,000 unique TCR beta nucleotide sequences per donor were sequenced, and roughly a sixth of those sequences were non-productive. Four or five DR-DQ haplotypes were handled as single units for association and clustering because linkage in the cohort was strong. In the later analysis, no new phenotypic data were used to find candidate immune exposures; instead, reliance was placed on TCR beta sequences and their occurrence across donors. To study patterns of TCR occurrence, a later analysis re-analyzed previously published TCR beta repertoires from 666 donors and added high-resolution HLA genotyping. Donor age, sex, ethnicity and CMV serostatus were compiled together with the repertoire data. To predict cytomegalovirus infection status, the study brought together high-throughput TCR immunosequencing, statistical association of individual TCRs with disease status, and machine learning. The study was designed to test whether signatures of past pathogen exposure could be identified by cataloging public T cell receptors. A later genetic analysis took genome-wide SNP genotypes for about 65% of the 666 donors and used that subset as a discovery cohort. Every discovery cohort repertoire had been produced on one sequencing platform. An earlier analysis of 587 of the donors used high-throughput TCR beta sequencing to judge whether each TCR beta V gene segment behaved as functional or pseudogenic. A separate validation cohort of 100 to 150 different subjects was used in addition to the roughly 670-subject first cohort.

Libraries were made using the immunoSEQ multiplex PCR assay. For the multiplex PCR, a mixture combining 60 forward primers for TCR Vbeta segments and 13 reverse primers for TCR Jbeta segments was used. The CDR3 region of rearranged TCR beta genes was amplified from genomic DNA by a multiplex PCR assay. The Illumina HiSeq System was used to sequence the amplified TCR beta libraries as 87-base-pair reads. In the original analysis: Across the 700 or so repertoires, a later analysis counted roughly 84 million unique TCR beta chains, approximately 10 million of which were shared by at least two donors. To remove PCR and sequencing errors, raw reads were error-corrected and collapsed into unique sequences using a nearest-neighbor algorithm that merged closely related sequences. Alignment of CDR3 sequences to IMGT reference sequences was used to assign V, D and J gene segments. For a sequence to be retained, at least a six-nucleotide match to both a V gene segment and a J gene segment was required. A rearrangement counted as productive if the CDR3 had no stop codons and remained in frame with V and J, and every other rearrangement counted as non-productive. CDR3 was defined according to IMGT convention as the region running from the second conserved V-encoded cysteine to the conserved J-encoded phenylalanine. In an earlier analysis of roughly 580 of the donors, sequences lacking an unambiguous match to a single V gene segment were excluded. In an earlier analysis of more than 500 of the donors, a V segment was called functional when productive rearrangements were above 56.7%, and segregating when the standard deviation between donors exceeded 5%. To diagnose cytomegalovirus status from the catalog of TCR beta chain sequences, a statistical classification framework was built. In a later analysis, TCR nucleotide sequences were compared against IMGT/GENE-DB human TR gene sequences so that V and J genes could be assigned. The TCRdist pipeline was used in a later analysis to assign CDR3 sequences and most-parsimonious VDJ recombination scenarios. A later analysis defined each TCR beta chain by its CDR3 amino acid sequence plus V-gene family, and excluded reads lacking a unique V-gene family. To address suspected cross-contamination and a sequencing artifact, a later analysis removed around 600 highly shared, low-generation-probability nucleotide sequences. In a later analysis, a clonal expansion index for each public chain was calculated from normalized within-repertoire ranks of inferred template counts. In a later analysis, generation probabilities were computed using a VDJ recombination model fitted to out-of-frame rearrangements, and the results were checked against IGoR. Hypergeometric tests were used in a later analysis to score TCR-TCR, TCR-HLA and TCR-CMV co-occurrence, with a repertoire-size bias correction applied to the TCR pairs. To estimate false discovery rates, a later analysis permuted the HLA or CMV assignments 20 times. In a later analysis, co-occurring TCRs were grouped with DBSCAN, and TCRdist sequence similarity was added when clustering was performed within HLA-allele-positive subsets. For co-occurrence clustering, repertoires with fewer than 30,000 or more than 120,000 public chains were excluded, along with a handful of repertoires with anomalous nucleotide sharing. TCRdb mirrors the immuneACCESS table, restricted to in-frame sequences. Some clones are absent from its copies; in checked studies, under half trace to an unresolved V gene, and the reason for the others is unknown. For V, J and clone size, that table is used; D and trimming come from the DNA. Within this sample are approximately 170,000 clones, with around four fifths of them counted one time only. In total, the top ten clones hold around 3% of the sample.

The cohort consisted of 666 healthy bone marrow donors. Cohort members were all nominally healthy when sampled, although unrecorded immune exposures were likely present. The donor tested CMV seronegative, placing the donor among the approximately 360 seronegative members of the cohort. A peripheral blood sample was provided by each donor, and peripheral blood mononuclear cells were used for TCR beta sequencing. Genomic DNA was extracted from the blood cell samples with the Qiagen DNeasy Blood Extraction Kit. Trimming accounts for 5 bases at V and 9 bases at J, while the number of junction bases matched to no gene is 8. For CDR1 and CDR2, the germline V gene (reference sequence) lists SGHNT and YYREEE. Including cysteine and phenylalanine, the CDR3 has 13 amino acids. Only the CDR3 portion is preserved as DNA: 39 bases, with reading frame beginning at the first base. On this clone: There is no known antigen for this receptor. No base quality values were provided; no much bigger clone lies one nucleotide off.

Study-wide findings and limitations: It was suggested by the authors that the approach could potentially be generalized to other disease states and immunological phenotypes. In the study, approximately 160 TCR beta chains were listed as associated with cytomegalovirus. A later analysis reported that several top co-occurrence clusters appeared linked to parvovirus B19, influenza, CMV and Epstein-Barr virus. A further reported finding was that TCR beta sequences accurately predicted the HLA-A and HLA-B alleles for most subjects in the first cohort. Most TCR sequences were seen in very few donors, while some public TCRs were found in many individuals. Strong co-occurrence of HLA alleles, especially DR and DQ, made assigning TCR associations to individual alleles difficult. A cluster of highly shared sequence variants was judged likely to be a technical artifact of the sequencing pipeline. Cytomegalovirus status was reported to be diagnosed by the classifier with high specificity and sensitivity in both the original and validation cohorts. In a later analysis, most CMV-associated TCR beta chains were found to appear HLA-restricted, with HLA associations seemingly driven largely by CMV exposure. Three of the identified cytomegalovirus-associated TCR beta chains were confirmed in vitro to be specific for cytomegalovirus antigens. Because counts were too low, more than 15 rarely observed V segments, including chromosome 9 orphons, were excluded from the earlier analysis of around 590 of the donors. Broadly in line with IMGT annotations, most TCR beta V segments showed up in productive rearrangements about 90% or about 30% of the time in an earlier analysis of several hundred of the donors. The only immune exposure information available for the cohort was CMV serostatus. Linkage disequilibrium might explain the correlated functional status among segregating V segments, but an unknown experimental factor could not be excluded. A later genetic analysis associated a missense DCLRE1C variant with V-gene and J-gene trimming of TCR beta chains, and an independent cohort replicated the association. Only TCR beta chains were sequenced in this cohort, and the absence of alpha or paired-chain data limited detectable features. Some IMGT-functional V segments, including TRBV6-2 and TRBV6-3, could not be distinguished by the 87-base-pair reads and were therefore excluded. In a later analysis, HLA-associated TCR beta chains showed more clonal expansion and lower generation probabilities than non-associated chains that were equally common. Compared with the approximately 670-donor mean, donors in an Asian-associated ancestry cluster had fewer N-insertions in productive TCRs, according to a later genetic analysis. Because some donors lacked HLA typing at each locus, the association tests relied only on the typed subset. Specific HLA alleles were associated with 16,951 TCR beta sequences at a false discovery rate of 0.05 in a later analysis. In a later analysis, TCR association rates were found to vary across HLA loci, with the most associated TCRs seen for DRB1 alleles and the fewest for HLA-C alleles. Presence/absence analyses assumed roughly uniform sequencing depth across donors, an assumption that may not hold.

The receptor's source is a female donor in good health and CMV-seronegative. The sample taken for sequencing was PBMCs. The rearrangement combines TRBV5-4 with TRBJ2-7, with 10 bases aligning to TRBD1. CDR3 reads: CASSSDRGQVQYF. The nucleotides are TGTGCCAGCAGTTCCGACAGGGGGCAGGTGCAGTACTTC. The reference TRBV5-4 and TRBJ2-7 proteins fill in what lies around the CDR3, so the full variable domain reads ETGVTQSPTHLIKTRGQQVTLRCSSQSGHNTVSWYQQALGQGPQFIFQYYREEENGRGNFPPRFSGLQFPNYSSELNVNALELDDSALYLCASSSDRGQVQYFGPGTRLTVT.